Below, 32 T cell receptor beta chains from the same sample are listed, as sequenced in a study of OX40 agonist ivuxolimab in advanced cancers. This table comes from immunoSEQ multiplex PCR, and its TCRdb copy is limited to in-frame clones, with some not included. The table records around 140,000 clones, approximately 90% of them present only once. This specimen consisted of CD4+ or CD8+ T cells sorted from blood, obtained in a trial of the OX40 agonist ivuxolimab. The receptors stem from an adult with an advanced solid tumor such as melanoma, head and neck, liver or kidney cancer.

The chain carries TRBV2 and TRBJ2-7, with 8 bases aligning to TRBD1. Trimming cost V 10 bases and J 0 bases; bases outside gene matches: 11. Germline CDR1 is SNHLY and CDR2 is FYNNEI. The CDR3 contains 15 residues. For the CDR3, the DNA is TGTGCCACCTCGAGGGAGACAGGGGTCTCCTACGAGCAGTACTTC. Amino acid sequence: CATSRETGVSYEQYF.

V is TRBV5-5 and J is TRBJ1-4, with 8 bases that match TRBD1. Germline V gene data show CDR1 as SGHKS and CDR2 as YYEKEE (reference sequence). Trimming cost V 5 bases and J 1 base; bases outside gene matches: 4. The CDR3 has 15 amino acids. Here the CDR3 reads CASSSGGITNEKLFF. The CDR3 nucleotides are TGTGCCAGCAGTTCAGGGGGCATAACTAATGAAAAACTGTTTTTT.

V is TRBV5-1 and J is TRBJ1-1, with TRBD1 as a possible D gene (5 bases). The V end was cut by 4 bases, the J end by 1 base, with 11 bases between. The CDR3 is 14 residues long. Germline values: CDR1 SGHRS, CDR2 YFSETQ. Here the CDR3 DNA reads TGCGCCAGCAGCGTCTCGACAGCGAACACTGAAGCTTTCTTT. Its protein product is CASSVSTANTEAFF.

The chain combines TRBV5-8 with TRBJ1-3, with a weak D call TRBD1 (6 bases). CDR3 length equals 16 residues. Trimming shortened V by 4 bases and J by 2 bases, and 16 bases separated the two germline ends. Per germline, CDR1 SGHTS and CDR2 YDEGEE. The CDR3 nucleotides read TGTGCCAGCAGCCCGACAGGCGTCCGTCCTGGAAACACCATATATTTT. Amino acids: CASSPTGVRPGNTIYF.

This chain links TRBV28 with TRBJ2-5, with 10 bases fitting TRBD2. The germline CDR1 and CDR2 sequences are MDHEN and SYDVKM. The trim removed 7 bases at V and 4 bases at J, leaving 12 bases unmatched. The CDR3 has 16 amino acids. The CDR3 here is CASTPGGASGRETQYF. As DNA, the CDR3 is TGTGCCAGCACCCCCGGTGGGGCTAGCGGGAGAGAGACCCAGTACTTC.

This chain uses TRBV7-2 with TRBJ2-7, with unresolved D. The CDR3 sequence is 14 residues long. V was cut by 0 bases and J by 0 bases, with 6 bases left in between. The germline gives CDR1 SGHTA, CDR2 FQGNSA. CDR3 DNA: TGTGCCAGCAGCTTAGCGGAGAACTCCTACGAGCAGTACTTC. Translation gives CASSLAENSYEQYF.

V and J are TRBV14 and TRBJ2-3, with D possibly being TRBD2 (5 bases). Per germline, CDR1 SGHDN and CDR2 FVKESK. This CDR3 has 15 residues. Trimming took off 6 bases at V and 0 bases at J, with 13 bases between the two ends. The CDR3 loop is CASRRPAASTDTQYF. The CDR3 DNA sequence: TGTGCCAGCAGGAGGCCAGCGGCTAGCACAGATACGCAGTATTTT. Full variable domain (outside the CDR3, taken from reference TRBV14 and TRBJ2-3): EAGVTQFPSHSVIEKGQTVTLRCDPISGHDNLYWYRRVMGKEIKFLLHFVKESKQDESGMPNNRFLAERTGGTYSTLKVQPAELEDSGVYFCASRRPAASTDTQYFGPGTRLTVL.

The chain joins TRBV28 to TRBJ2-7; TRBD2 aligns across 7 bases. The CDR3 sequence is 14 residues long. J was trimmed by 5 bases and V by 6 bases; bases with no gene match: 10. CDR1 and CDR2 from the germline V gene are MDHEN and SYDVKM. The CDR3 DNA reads TGTGCCAGCAGACTACACGGGGGGTCCAACGAGCAGTACTTC. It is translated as CASRLHGGSNEQYF.

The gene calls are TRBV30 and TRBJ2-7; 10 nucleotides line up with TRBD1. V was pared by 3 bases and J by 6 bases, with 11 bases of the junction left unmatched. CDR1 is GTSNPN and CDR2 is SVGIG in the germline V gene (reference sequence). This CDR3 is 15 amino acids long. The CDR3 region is CAWRDPGQGWAEQYF. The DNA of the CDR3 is TGTGCCTGGAGGGACCCGGGACAGGGGTGGGCCGAGCAGTACTTC.

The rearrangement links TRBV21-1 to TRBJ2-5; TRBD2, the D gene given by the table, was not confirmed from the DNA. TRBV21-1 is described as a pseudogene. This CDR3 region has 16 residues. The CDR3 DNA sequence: TGTGCCAGCAGCACCGTGGGAGGGCCAAGGGAAGAGACCCAGTACTTC. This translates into CASSTVGGPREETQYF.

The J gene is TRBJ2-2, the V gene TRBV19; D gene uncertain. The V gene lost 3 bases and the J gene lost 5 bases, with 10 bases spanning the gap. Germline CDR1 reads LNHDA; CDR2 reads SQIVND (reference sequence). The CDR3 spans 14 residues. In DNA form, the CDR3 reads TGTGCCAGTAGTATTAGTCATTTTACCGGGGAGCTGTTTTTT. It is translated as CASSISHFTGELFF.

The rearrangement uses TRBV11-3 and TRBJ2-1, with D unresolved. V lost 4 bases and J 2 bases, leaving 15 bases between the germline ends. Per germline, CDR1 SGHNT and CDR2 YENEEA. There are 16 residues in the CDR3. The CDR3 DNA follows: TGTGCCAGCAGCTCGTTTCATGGCCTTGCCTACAATGAGCAGTTCTTC. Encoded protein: CASSSFHGLAYNEQFF.

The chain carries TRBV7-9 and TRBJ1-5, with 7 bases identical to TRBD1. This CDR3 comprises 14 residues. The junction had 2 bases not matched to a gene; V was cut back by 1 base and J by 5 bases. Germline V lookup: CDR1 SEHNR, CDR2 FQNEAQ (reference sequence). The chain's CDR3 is CASSLEGTDQPQHF. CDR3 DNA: TGTGCCAGCAGCTTAGAGGGGACAGATCAGCCCCAGCATTTT.

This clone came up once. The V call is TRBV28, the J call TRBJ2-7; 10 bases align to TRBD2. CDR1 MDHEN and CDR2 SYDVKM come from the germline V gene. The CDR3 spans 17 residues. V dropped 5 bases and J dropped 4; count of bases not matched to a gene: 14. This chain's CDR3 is CASSGVASGRGGYEQYF. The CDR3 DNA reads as TGTGCCAGCAGTGGGGTCGCTAGCGGGAGAGGTGGGTACGAGCAGTACTTC. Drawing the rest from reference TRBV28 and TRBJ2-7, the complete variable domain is DVKVTQSSRYLVKRTGEKVFLECVQDMDHENMFWYRQDPGLGLRLIYFSYDVKMKEKGDIPEGYSVSREKKERFSLILESASTNQTSMYLCASSGVASGRGGYEQYFGPGTRLTVT.

CDR3 coding DNA: TGTGCCAGTAGTATAGCTCAGGGGGCCTACGAGCAGTACTTC. Protein sequence: CASSIAQGAYEQYF. This sequence joins TRBV19 and TRBJ2-7; 7 bases are a match to TRBD1. CDR1 is LNHDA, CDR2 SQIVND, per germline (reference sequence). The CDR3 has 14 residues. The junction had 2 bases not matched to a gene; V was cut back by 1 base and J by 2 bases.

CDR3 in amino acids: CASSLDRDDTEAFF. CDR3 nucleotide sequence: TGTGCCAGTAGTCTGGACAGGGACGACACTGAAGCTTTCTTT. The chain has TRBV19 and TRBJ1-1; 8 nucleotides agree with TRBD1. The length of the CDR3 is 14 residues. After removal of 5 bases from V and 3 bases from J, the junction contained 5 bases not matched to a gene. CDR1 and CDR2 (germline): LNHDA, SQIVND (reference sequence).

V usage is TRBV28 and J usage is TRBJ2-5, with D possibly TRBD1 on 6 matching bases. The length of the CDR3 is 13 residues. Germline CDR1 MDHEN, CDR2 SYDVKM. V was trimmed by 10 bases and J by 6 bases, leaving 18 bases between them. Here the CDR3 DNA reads TGTGCCACCTTATTACAGGGTTTGAAGACCCAGTACTTC. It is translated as CATLLQGLKTQYF.

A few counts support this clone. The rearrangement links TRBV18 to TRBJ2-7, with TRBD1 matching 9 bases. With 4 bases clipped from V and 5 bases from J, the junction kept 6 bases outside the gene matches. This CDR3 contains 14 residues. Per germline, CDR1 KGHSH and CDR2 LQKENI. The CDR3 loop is CASSQMGQGDEQYF. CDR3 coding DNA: TGTGCCAGCTCACAAATGGGACAGGGTGACGAGCAGTACTTC.

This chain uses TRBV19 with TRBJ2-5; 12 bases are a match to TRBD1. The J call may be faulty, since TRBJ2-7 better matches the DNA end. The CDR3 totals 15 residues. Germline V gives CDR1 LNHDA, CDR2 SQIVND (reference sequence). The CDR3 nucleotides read TGTGCCAGTAGTGGCGGGACAGGGGGCGATTACGAGCAGTACTTC. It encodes CASSGGTGGDYEQYF.

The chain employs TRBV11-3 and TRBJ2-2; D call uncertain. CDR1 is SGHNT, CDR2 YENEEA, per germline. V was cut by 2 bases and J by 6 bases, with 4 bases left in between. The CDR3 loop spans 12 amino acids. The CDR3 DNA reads TGTGCCAGCAGCTTATACCCCGGGGAGCTGTTTTTT. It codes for CASSLYPGELFF. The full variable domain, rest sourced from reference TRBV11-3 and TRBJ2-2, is EAGVVQSPRYKIIEKKQPVAFWCNPISGHNTLYWYLQNLGQGPELLIRYENEEAVDDSQLPKDRFSAERLKGVDSTLKIQPAELGDSAVYLCASSLYPGELFFGEGSRLTVL.

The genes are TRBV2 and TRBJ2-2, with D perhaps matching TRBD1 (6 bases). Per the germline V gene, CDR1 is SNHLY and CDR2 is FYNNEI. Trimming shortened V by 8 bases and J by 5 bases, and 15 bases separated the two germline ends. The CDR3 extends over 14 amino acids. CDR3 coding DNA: TGTGCCAGCCTGGCAGGGGTATGGACCGGGGAGCTGTTTTTT. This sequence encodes CASLAGVWTGELFF.

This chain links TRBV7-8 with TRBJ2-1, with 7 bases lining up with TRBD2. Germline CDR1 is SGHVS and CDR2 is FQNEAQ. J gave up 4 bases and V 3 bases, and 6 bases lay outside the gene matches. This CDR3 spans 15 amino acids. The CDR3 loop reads CASSFGGSGYNEQFF. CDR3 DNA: TGTGCCAGCAGCTTTGGCGGGAGTGGATACAATGAGCAGTTCTTC.

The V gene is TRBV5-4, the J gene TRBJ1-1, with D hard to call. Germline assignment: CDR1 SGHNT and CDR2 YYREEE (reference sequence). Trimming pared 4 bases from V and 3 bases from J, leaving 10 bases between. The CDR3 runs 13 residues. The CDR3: CASSQDGDTEAFF. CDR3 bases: TGTGCCAGCAGCCAAGACGGGGACACTGAAGCTTTCTTT.

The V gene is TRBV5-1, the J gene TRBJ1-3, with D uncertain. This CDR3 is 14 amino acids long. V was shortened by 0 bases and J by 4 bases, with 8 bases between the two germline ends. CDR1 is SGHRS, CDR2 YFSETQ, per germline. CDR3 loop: CASSLEVAGNTIYF. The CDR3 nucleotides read TGCGCCAGCAGCTTGGAGGTGGCGGGAAACACCATATATTTT. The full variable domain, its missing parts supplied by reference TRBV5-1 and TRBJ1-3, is KAGVTQTPRYLIKTRGQQVTLSCSPISGHRSVSWYQQTPGQGLQFLFEYFSETQRNKGNFPGRFSGRQFSNSRSEMNVSTLELGDSALYLCASSLEVAGNTIYFGEGSWLTVV.

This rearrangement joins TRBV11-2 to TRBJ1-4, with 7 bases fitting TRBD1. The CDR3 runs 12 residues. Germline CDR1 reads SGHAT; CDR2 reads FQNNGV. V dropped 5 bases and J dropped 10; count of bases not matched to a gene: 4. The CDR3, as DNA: TGTGCCAGCAGCCAAACAGGGGCAAAACTGTTTTTT. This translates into CASSQTGAKLFF.

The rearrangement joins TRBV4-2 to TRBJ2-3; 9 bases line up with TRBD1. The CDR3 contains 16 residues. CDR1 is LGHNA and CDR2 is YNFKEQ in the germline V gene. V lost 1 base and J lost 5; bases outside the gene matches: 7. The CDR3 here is CASSQGGTGTGDTQYF. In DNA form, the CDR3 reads TGTGCCAGCAGCCAAGGGGGGACAGGGACGGGAGATACGCAGTATTTT.

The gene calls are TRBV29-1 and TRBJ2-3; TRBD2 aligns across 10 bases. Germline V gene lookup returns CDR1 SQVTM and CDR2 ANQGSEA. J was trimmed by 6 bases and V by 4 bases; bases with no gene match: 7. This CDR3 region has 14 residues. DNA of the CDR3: TGCAGCGTTGTAACTAGCGGGGTTCAGGATACGCAGTATTTT. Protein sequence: CSVVTSGVQDTQYF.

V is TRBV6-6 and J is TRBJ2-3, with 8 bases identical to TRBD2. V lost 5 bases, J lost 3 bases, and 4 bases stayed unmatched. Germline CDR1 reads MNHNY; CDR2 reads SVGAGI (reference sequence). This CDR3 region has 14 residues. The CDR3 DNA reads TGTGCCAGCAGTCCGTCTAGCGGGACAGATACGCAGTATTTT. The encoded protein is CASSPSSGTDTQYF.

The CDR3 spells CASSLSGTYNEQFF. The CDR3 DNA sequence: TGTGCCAGCAGCCTGAGCGGCACCTACAATGAGCAGTTCTTC. The chain carries TRBV7-9 and TRBJ2-1, with a possible D match to TRBD2 (5 bases). V lost 5 bases and J lost 2, with 10 bases in between. Looked up from germline, CDR1 is SEHNR and CDR2 is FQNEAQ (reference sequence). The CDR3 runs 14 residues. The whole variable domain, filled in from reference TRBV7-9 and TRBJ2-1, reads DTGVSQNPRHKITKRGQNVTFRCDPISEHNRLYWYRQTLGQGPEFLTYFQNEAQLEKSRLLSDRFSAERPKGSFSTLEIQRTEQGDSAMYLCASSLSGTYNEQFFGPGTRLTVL.

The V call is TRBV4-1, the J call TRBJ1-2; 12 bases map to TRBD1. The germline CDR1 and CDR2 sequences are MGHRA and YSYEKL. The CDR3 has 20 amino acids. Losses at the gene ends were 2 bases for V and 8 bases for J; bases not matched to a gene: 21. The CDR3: CASSQTSVPGTGGGSEGYTF. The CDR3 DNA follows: TGCGCCAGCAGCCAAACATCAGTTCCAGGGACAGGGGGCGGGTCGGAGGGCTACACCTTC.

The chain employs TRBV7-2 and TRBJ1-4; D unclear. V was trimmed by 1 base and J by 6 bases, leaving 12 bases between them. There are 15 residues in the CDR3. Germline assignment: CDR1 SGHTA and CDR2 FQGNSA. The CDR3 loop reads CASSLVGPPDEKLFF. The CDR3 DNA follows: TGTGCCAGCAGCTTAGTTGGGCCCCCCGATGAAAAACTGTTTTTT.

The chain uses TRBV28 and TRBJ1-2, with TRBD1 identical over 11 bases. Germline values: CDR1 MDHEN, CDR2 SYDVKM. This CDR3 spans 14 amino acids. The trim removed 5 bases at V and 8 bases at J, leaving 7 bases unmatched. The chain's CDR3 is CASSQSDRGRGYTF. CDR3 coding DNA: TGTGCCAGCAGTCAATCGGACAGGGGGCGAGGCTACACCTTC.